This T cell receptor beta chain originates from a study of T cell responses to AZD1222 COVID-19 vaccine. Study results and limitations: All repertoire sampling was performed exclusively after the peak T cell response. CD4 TCRs linked to vaccination spanned spike, dominating at 160-218 and 743-854. Seropositive status at baseline applied to only five to seven AZD1222 recipients. Possibly, clonal diversity was underestimated; donors were largely white British and included more females.

CDR1 is LGHNA and CDR2 is YNFKEQ in the germline V gene. The CDR3 spans 19 residues. The junction had 9 bases not matched to a gene; V was cut back by 3 bases and J by 1 base. Note on this clone: Its antigen remains unknown.

Sequencing was performed with immunoSEQ multiplex PCR; in TCRdb, only in-frame clones are kept and a portion is missing. Of fewer than 150,000 clones in the sample, approximately 90% were seen once. Sequenced here: peripheral blood, sampled 28 days after the second AZD1222 dose. J is TRBJ2-1 and V is TRBV4-2; 13 bases match TRBD2. This sequence was found in an adult who received the AZD1222 COVID-19 vaccine. Here the CDR3 reads CASSQTLAGGLGSYNEQFF. In nucleotides, the CDR3 is TGTGCCAGCAGCCAGACACTAGCGGGAGGGCTAGGGTCCTACAATGAGCAGTTCTTC.